The entry below gives a single T cell receptor (beta chain) sequence along with its context. Its specificity is not known. The data were obtained in a study of T cell responses to AZD1222 COVID-19 vaccine. Whole-study findings and limits: Without day 14 samples, only post-peak T cell repertoires were studied. Females outnumbered males among donors, who were mostly white British; clonal diversity was possibly underestimated. Nearly half of spike-specific TCRs reportedly go after variant regions that carry no mutations.

Sequenced by immunoSEQ multiplex PCR; TCRdb stores in-frame clones only, minus some. Among 100,000 to 150,000 clones listed, 70% to 90% were seen once. The receptor was derived from an adult who received the AZD1222 COVID-19 vaccine. Sequences were derived from peripheral blood, sampled 28 days after the second AZD1222 dose.

The CDR3, as DNA: TGCGCCAGCCAGATCTCGGGGGGCACCGGACTAGCGGGGAGTCGGTTGGCCAAAAACATTCAGTACTTC. This sequence encodes CASQISGGTGLAGSRLAKNIQYF. The rearrangement links TRBV5-1 to TRBJ2-4, with 12 nucleotides matching TRBD2. The germline V gene has CDR1 SGHRS and CDR2 YFSETQ. The CDR3 spans 23 residues. The ends lost 7 bases at V and 1 base at J; junction bases unmatched: 27. Full variable domain (outside the CDR3, taken from reference TRBV5-1 and TRBJ2-4): KAGVTQTPRYLIKTRGQQVTLSCSPISGHRSVSWYQQTPGQGLQFLFEYFSETQRNKGNFPGRFSGRQFSNSRSEMNVSTLELGDSALYLCASQISGGTGLAGSRLAKNIQYFGAGTRLSVL.